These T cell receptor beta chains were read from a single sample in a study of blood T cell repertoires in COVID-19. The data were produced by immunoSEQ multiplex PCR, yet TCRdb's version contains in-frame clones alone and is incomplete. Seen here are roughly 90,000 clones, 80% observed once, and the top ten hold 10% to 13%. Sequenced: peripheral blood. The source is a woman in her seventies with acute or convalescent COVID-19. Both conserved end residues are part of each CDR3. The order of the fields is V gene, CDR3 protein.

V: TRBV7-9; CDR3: CASSFGTGGAGYGYTF
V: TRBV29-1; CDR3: CSVEASYNEQFF
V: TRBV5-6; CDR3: CASSLRGMGANVLTF
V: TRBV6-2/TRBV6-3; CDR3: CASSYPTGGGGELFF
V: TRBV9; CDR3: CASSVWDRDDTIYF
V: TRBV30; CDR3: CACLTGTGFGNSPLHF
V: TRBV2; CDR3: CASSEPAGLTDTQYF
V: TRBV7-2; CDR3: CASSTPGLNLVLTEAFF
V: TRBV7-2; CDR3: CASSLLTGGDAFF
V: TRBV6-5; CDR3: CASSHTTGGGYGYTF
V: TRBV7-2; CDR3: CASSLTSGPTDTQYF
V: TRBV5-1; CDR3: CASSADRGGYGYTF
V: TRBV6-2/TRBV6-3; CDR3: CASSLRPTGTGGYTF
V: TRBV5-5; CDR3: CASSLTGNTEAFF
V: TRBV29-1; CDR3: CSVEETPTGTEAFF
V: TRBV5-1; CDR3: CASSFTGKEQFF
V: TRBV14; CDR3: CASSPSGSGTGELFF
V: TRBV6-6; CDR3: CASSPGQGRGGEQFF
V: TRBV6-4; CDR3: CASSDSIGGADEQFF
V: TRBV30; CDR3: CAWSVLTGDGYTF
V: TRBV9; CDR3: CASSVALGRGNTEAFF
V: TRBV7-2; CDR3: CASSSTATGRQPQHF
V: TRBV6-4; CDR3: CASSDSRASLPYEQYF
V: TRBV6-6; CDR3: CASSHLAGENIQYF
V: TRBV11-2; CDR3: CASSLEISTSGSLTQYF
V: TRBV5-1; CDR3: CASSLDSYNEKLFF
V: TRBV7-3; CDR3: CASSLTPFNEKLFF
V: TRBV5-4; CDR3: CASSTGQGYTEAFF
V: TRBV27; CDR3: CASRKDSVNTEAFF
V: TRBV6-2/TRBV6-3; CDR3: CASSPPPGRGDGYTF
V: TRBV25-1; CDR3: CASSESGTYNEKLFF
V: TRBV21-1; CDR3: CASSKGTGGYNEQFF
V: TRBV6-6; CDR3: CASRGPNYGYTF
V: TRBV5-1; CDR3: CASSLEVSATGTEAFF
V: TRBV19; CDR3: CATSIRGPNTEAFF
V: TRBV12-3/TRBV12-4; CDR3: CASSLDMSEAFF
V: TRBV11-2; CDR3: CASSLEDRGRALHF
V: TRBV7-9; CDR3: CASSLSSYNEQFF
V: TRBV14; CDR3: CASSQDRFGVGMNTEAFF
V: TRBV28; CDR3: CASRGDRAGQPQHF
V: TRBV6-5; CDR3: CAIGQTLQATIYF
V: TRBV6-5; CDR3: CASSPGISTDTQYF
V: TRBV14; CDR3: CASSQDSTDTQYF
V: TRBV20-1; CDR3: CSASGLARTDTQYF
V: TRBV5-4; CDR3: CASSMGLAGVQETQYF
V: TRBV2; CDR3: CAGASGGMETQYF
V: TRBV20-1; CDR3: CSASEPQGAYGYTF
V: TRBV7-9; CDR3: CASSLDRVQPQHF
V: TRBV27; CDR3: CASSSRFRDTQYF
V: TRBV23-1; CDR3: CASHEVGTGDYEQYF
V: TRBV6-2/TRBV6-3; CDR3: CASSYSRLAGQDTQYF
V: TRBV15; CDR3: CATSRARTSGAVTDTQYF
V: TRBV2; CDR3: CASRATGMTYNEQFF
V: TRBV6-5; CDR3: CASRGGQGGNSPLHF
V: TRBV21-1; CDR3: CASPSWGGISEKLFF
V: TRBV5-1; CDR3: CASSSGGSETQYF
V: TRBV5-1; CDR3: CASSPLDRGYEQYF
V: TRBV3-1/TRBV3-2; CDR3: CASSQDPTGSSGNTIYF
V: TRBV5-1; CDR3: CASSLGEVSSGNTIYF